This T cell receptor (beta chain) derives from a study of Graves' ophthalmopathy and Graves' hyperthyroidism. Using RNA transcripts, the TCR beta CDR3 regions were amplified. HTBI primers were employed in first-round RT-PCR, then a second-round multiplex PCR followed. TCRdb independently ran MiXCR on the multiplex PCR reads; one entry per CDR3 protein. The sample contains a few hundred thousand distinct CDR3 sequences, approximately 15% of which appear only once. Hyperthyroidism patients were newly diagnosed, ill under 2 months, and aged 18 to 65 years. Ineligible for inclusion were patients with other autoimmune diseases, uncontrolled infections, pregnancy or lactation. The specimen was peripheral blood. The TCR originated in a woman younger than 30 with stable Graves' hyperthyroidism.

The CDR3 DNA reads as TGTGCCAGCAGCTTTCGACCCCCATCGACTAGCGGGGAAGAACTGTACTTC. Its protein is CASSFRPPSTSGEELYF. The chain combines TRBV6-1 with TRBJ2-7; 11 bases align to TRBD2. CDR3 length: 17 residues. J gave up 12 bases and V 6 bases, and 22 bases lay outside the gene matches. Germline V gene data show CDR1 as MNHNS and CDR2 as SASEGT.